A selection of T cell receptor beta chains follows, all from one sample in a study of identifying expanded T cells in peripheral blood. The data were produced by immunoSEQ multiplex PCR, yet TCRdb's version contains in-frame clones alone and is incomplete. The sample contains 85,000 to 120,000 clones, approximately 88% of which appear only once. The material sequenced was blood. The receptor source for this set is a person aged 18 to 70 in good health. Both conserved end residues are trimmed from each CDR3.

TRBV7-8	ASSLETGVLYEQY
TRBV19	ASSAETGGRRY
TRBV25-1	ASRGGARETQY
TRBV5-4	ASSLTGYSYEQY
TRBV30	ACREWEKLF
TRBV5-1	ASSLDVARAAETQY
TRBV4-1	ASSQETGGNQPQH
TRBV7-8	ASSPSGQMGLYGYT
TRBV5-1	ASSLAAGALNEQF
TRBV5-1	ASSLDSYGYT
TRBV6-5	ASGESGAQH
TRBV10-3	AILGDSTEAF
TRBV30	AWSVFGGETQY
TRBV2	ASRLQGALGNQPQH
TRBV19	ASSKGGISDTQY
TRBV5-1	ASSLRSTGGDEQY
TRBV2	ASSTRRDSYGYT
TRBV14	ASSQGRTVLSGNTIY
TRBV28	ASSWGSGNTIY
TRBV7-9	ASSLDSLRGAF